These T cell receptor beta chains were read from a single sample in a study of technical replicates of blood from several donors. Assay: immunoSEQ multiplex PCR; the TCRdb copy retains only in-frame clones and omits some. Here the sample spans roughly 90,000 clones, about 94% being singletons. Material: T cells isolated from PBMCs. The source of these receptors is a human donor in good health. Both conserved end residues are part of each CDR3. A D gene is named only where the DNA matches it firmly. A clone size is listed for some rows: how often the clone was seen (once, few, many), or a class if it is expanded.

TRBV19,.,TRBD1,TRBJ2-1,TGTGCCAGTAGTGGCTTGACAGGGGGCGCCCACAATGAGCAGTTCTTC,CASSGLTGGAHNEQFF
TRBV4-1,.,TRBD1,TRBJ1-2,TGCGCCAGCTCTGGGGACAGGGGCTATGGCTACACCTTC,CASSGDRGYGYTF
TRBV27,.,TRBD2,TRBJ2-1,TGTGCCAGCAGCAAAGGACTAGCGGGAGGCCGAGGGCTCAATGAGCAGTTCTTC,CASSKGLAGGRGLNEQFF
TRBV6-6,.,.,TRBJ2-3,TGTGCCAGCGCGCCGGGGGTGACAGATACGCAGTATTTT,CASAPGVTDTQYF
TRBV25-1,.,.,TRBJ2-1,TGTGCCAGCAGTGAACGAGCCCGGGGCAATGAGCAGTTCTTC,CASSERARGNEQFF
TRBV7-8,.,.,TRBJ2-5,TGTGCCAGCAGCCGAGAAACTAGACAAGAGACCCAGTACTTC,CASSRETRQETQYF
TRBV27,.,TRBD1,TRBJ2-5,TGTGCCAGCAGTTTAGGGACAGGGGGTGTCGGGACCCAGTACTTC,CASSLGTGGVGTQYF
TRBV7-9,.,TRBD1,TRBJ2-3,TGTGCCAGCAGCCACGGACAGGGGATGGATACGCAGTATTTT,CASSHGQGMDTQYF
TRBV28,.,TRBD1,TRBJ2-1,TGTGCCAGCTGGACGGGACAGGGGAGGGATGAGCAGTTCTTC,CASWTGQGRDEQFF
TRBV11-2,.,.,TRBJ1-2,TGTGCCAGCAGCTTCAACAGGGCAAGTGGCTACACCTTC,CASSFNRASGYTF
TRBV7-3,.,.,TRBJ1-2,TGTGCCAGCAGCTTAGATCCAGCGTCCAACTATGGCTACACCTTC,CASSLDPASNYGYTF
TRBV5-1,.,.,TRBJ2-1,TGCGCCAGCAGGGGAAACCGGGACACCCCGTTCTTC,CASRGNRDTPFF
TRBV4-2,once,TRBD1,TRBJ2-1,TGTGCCAGCAGCCAAGTGAGAGTAGGGCAGGGGGCCCACAATGAGCAGTTCTTC,CASSQVRVGQGAHNEQFF
TRBV19,few,.,TRBJ1-1,TGTGCCAGAGGAGGGTTAATGAACACTGAAGCTTTCTTT,CARGGLMNTEAFF
TRBV5-1,.,.,TRBJ2-7,TGCGCCAGCAGCCCCCATACTAGTCGAGTTTCGCTTGGCGAGCAGTACTTC,CASSPHTSRVSLGEQYF
TRBV13,once,TRBD1,TRBJ2-2,TGTGCCAGCAGCTCTACAGGGGTTCTTAGGAACACCGGGGAGCTGTTTTTT,CASSSTGVLRNTGELFF
TRBV5-5,.,.,TRBJ2-5,TGTGCCAGCAGCTTAAGAACAGGGACCCAAGAGACCCAGTACTTC,CASSLRTGTQETQYF
TRBV7-8,.,TRBD1,TRBJ2-7,TGTGCCAGCAGCTCACGGGACAGGGCGAACGAGCAGTACTTC,CASSSRDRANEQYF
TRBV2,.,TRBD2,TRBJ2-1,TGTGCCAGCAGTGGACCCAGGGAGGGCCTGCAGTTCTTC,CASSGPREGLQFF
TRBV7-6,.,.,TRBJ1-4,TGTGCCAGCAGCCAGGGGACCGCCGGTCTTCTGTTTTTT,CASSQGTAGLLFF
TRBV5-4,.,.,TRBJ1-1,TGTGCCAGCAGCCTGGGACTGGGGGCAGGGCAAATGAACACTGAAGCTTTCTTT,CASSLGLGAGQMNTEAFF
TRBV4-1,.,.,TRBJ2-6,TGCGCCAGCAGCCTGGAGGGGTTTTCTGGGGCCAACGTCCTGACTTTC,CASSLEGFSGANVLTF
TRBV2,.,.,TRBJ2-7,TGTGCCAGCACAGGGAAGAGGTACGAGCAGTACTTC,CASTGKRYEQYF
TRBV27,.,.,TRBJ2-3,TGTGCCAGCGGCCTAGGGGGCACAGATACGCAGTATTTT,CASGLGGTDTQYF
TRBV10-3,.,TRBD1,TRBJ2-2,TGTGCCATCAGAAGACAGGGTTCTAGCGGGGAGCTGTTTTTT,CAIRRQGSSGELFF
TRBV7-9,.,.,TRBJ2-7,TGTGCCAGCAGCTTACCTTTCAGCGACGAGCAGTACTTC,CASSLPFSDEQYF
TRBV29-1,.,.,TRBJ2-3,TGCAGCGGATCAGGGAGGGGGTGGACAGATACGCAGTATTTT,CSGSGRGWTDTQYF
TRBV5-1,.,.,TRBJ2-5,TGCGCCAGCAGCTTGGTGGGGGTGAACAGGGCCTGGGAGACCCAGTACTTC,CASSLVGVNRAWETQYF
TRBV19,.,TRBD1,TRBJ2-2,TGTGCCAGTAGCCCAGGGGGCGTATCGAACACCGGGGAGCTGTTTTTT,CASSPGGVSNTGELFF
TRBV5-4,.,.,TRBJ2-5,TGTGCCAGCAGCTTAGTAACAGAAGAGACCCAGTACTTC,CASSLVTEETQYF
TRBV29-1,.,TRBD2,TRBJ2-7,TGCAGCGTTGGGGCTAGCGGGAGGGCCGTCGAGCAGTACTTC,CSVGASGRAVEQYF
TRBV27,.,.,TRBJ2-1,TGTGCCAGCAGTTTAGCGGGCCCTCACAATGAGCAGTTCTTC,CASSLAGPHNEQFF
TRBV5-1,.,TRBD1,TRBJ2-7,TGCGCCAGCAGCTTGCGAATGGGACAGGGGGCGGTCGAGCAGTACTTC,CASSLRMGQGAVEQYF
TRBV5-6,.,TRBD1,TRBJ2-3,TGTGCCAGCAGCTTGGAGGGGGCCACTAGCACAGATACGCAGTATTTT,CASSLEGATSTDTQYF
TRBV28,.,TRBD1,TRBJ2-3,TGTGCCAGCAGACTCGGACAGGGGAGAGATACGCAGTATTTT,CASRLGQGRDTQYF